Below, one T cell receptor beta chain is given with its context. TCR beta CDR3 sequences were amplified from RNA transcripts. Carried out on the TCR CDR3, a first-round RT-PCR used the HTBI primer set. TCRdb processed the multiplex PCR reads anew with MiXCR; each CDR3 protein has one entry. The table lists hundreds of thousands of distinct CDR3 sequences, around 15% of them singletons. This sample stems from a study of T cells in Graves' hyperthyroidism and ophthalmopathy. Sequences were obtained from blood. This sequence originates from a woman in her sixties with Graves' ophthalmopathy.

CDR3: CASSEKSGEQYF. CDR3 coding DNA: TGTGCCAGCAGTGAAAAGAGCGGCGAGCAGTACTTC. The chain couples TRBV25-1 to TRBJ2-7; possible D gene TRBD2, 5 bases. Trimming took off 2 bases at V and 6 bases at J, with 8 bases between the two ends. Per the germline V gene, CDR1 is MGHDK and CDR2 is SYGVNS. The CDR3 contains 12 residues.